These 2 T cell receptor beta chains share one sample of origin, sequenced in a study of blood T cell repertoires in COVID-19. The assay was immunoSEQ multiplex PCR, and TCRdb's table has in-frame clones only and misses some. The profile shows 150,000 to 200,000 clones, about 81% of them singletons. The sequencing input was peripheral blood. Receptor source: a woman of 80 years or more with acute or convalescent COVID-19.

The rearrangement uses TRBV28 and TRBJ1-2; D unclear. Germline CDR1 reads MDHEN; CDR2 reads SYDVKM. V lost 6 bases and J 2 bases, leaving 10 bases between the germline ends. The CDR3 loop spans 13 amino acids. The CDR3 DNA sequence: TGTGCCAGCAGGATTAGTTTCAACTATGGCTACACCTTC. Residues: CASRISFNYGYTF.

The J gene is TRBJ2-3, the V gene TRBV30, with a tentative D call TRBD1 (5 bases). This CDR3 is 15 amino acids long. Germline CDR1 and CDR2: GTSNPN and SVGIG (reference sequence). V gave up 1 base and J gave up 4 bases, with 15 bases separating them. This chain's CDR3 is CAWSGRGAHPDTQYF. CDR3 in DNA: TGTGCCTGGAGTGGACGTGGGGCCCATCCAGATACGCAGTATTTT.